The source of this TCR beta chain is a study of identifying expanded T cells in peripheral blood. Overall study findings and caveats: Across healthy donors, higher total template counts meant significantly greater approximately 2-week count variance. Differentially abundant clones: 1 to 1.5 between replicates, 15 to 17 at around 15 days, 19 to 20 at four.

As concerns this clone: Its antigen is unidentified.

Produced via immunoSEQ multiplex PCR; TCRdb's table is partial and in-frame only. The sample consists of tens of thousands of clones, over 80% of them appearing once. No infections or other immune events were documented during collection. The germline CDR1 and CDR2 sequences are SGHVS and FQNEAQ. V was pared by 5 bases and J by 7 bases, with 20 bases between. This CDR3 is built from 16 residues. Sequenced input: blood. The chain joins TRBV7-8 to TRBJ2-2; D is possibly TRBD1 or TRBD2 (5 bases each). This sequence originates from a person aged 18-69 years in good health. The CDR3 region is CASSPVGPVRGGELFF. In nucleotides, the CDR3 is TGTGCCAGCAGCCCGGTGGGGCCCGTCCGGGGCGGGGAGCTGTTTTTT.